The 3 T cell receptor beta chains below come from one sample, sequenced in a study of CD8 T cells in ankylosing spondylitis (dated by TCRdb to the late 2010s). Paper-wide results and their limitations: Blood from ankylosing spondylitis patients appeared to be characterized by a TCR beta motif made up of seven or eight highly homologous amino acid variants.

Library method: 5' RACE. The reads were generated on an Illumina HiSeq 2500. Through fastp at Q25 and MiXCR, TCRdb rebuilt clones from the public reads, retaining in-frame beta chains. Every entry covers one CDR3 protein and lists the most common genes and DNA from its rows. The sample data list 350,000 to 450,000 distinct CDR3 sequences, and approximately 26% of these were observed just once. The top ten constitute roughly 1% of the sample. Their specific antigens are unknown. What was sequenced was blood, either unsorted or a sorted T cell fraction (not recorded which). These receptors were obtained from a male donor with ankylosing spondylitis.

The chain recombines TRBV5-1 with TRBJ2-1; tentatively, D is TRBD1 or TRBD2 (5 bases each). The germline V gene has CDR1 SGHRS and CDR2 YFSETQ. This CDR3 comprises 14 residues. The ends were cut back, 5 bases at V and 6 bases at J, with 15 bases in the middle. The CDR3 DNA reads TGCGCCAGCAGTTTTTCCGGGACGAGCAATGAGCAGTTCTTC. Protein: CASSFSGTSNEQFF. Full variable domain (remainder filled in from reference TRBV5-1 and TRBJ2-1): KAGVTQTPRYLIKTRGQQVTLSCSPISGHRSVSWYQQTPGQGLQFLFEYFSETQRNKGNFPGRFSGRQFSNSRSEMNVSTLELGDSALYLCASSFSGTSNEQFFGPGTRLTVL.

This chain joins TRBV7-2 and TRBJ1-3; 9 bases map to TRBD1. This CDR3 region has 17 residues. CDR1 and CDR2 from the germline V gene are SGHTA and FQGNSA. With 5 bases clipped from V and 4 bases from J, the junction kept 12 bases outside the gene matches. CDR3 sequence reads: CASSRAGDRAYGNTIYF. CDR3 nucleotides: TGTGCCAGCAGCCGAGCGGGGGACAGGGCTTACGGAAACACCATATATTTT.

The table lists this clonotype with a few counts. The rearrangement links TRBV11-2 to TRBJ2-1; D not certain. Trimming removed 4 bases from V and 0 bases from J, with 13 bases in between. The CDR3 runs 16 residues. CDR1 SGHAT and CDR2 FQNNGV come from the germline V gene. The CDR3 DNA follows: TGTGCCAGCAGCTCGTATGTTCACCTCTCCTACAATGAGCAGTTCTTC. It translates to CASSSYVHLSYNEQFF.